Listed here are 3 T cell receptor beta chains from one sample, sequenced in a study of blood T cell repertoires in COVID-19 (dated by TCRdb to about 2020). Libraries were made using the immunoSEQ multiplex PCR assay. TCRdb holds this immuneACCESS table with in-frame rearrangements only. Some clones are missing; in checked studies, unresolved V genes explain under half, and the rest has no known cause. The sample records approximately 140,000 clones, 84% of which are singletons. Roughly 3.9% of the sample goes to the ten largest clones. Sequencing was done on a sample of PBMCs or T cells enriched from blood (not recorded which). These receptors were collected from a man in his fifties in a cohort exposed to, infected with or recovered from COVID-19 (not recorded which).

The V and J genes are TRBV7-8 and TRBJ2-7; possibly TRBD2 for D (5 bases). V lost 1 base, J lost 7 bases, and 17 bases lay in between. The germline V gene encodes CDR1 SGHVS and CDR2 FQNEAQ. This CDR3 is 15 amino acids long. Here the CDR3 DNA reads TGTGCCAGCAGCTTAGTCGTGACCTCAGGCGGGGAGCAGTACTTC. This translates into CASSLVVTSGGEQYF.

V gene TRBV28 combines with J gene TRBJ2-7; TRBD1 matches 7 bases. J lost 2 bases, V lost 4 bases, and 11 bases had no gene match. The CDR3 contains 16 residues. Germline-derived CDR1 and CDR2 are MDHEN and SYDVKM. This chain's CDR3 is CASSSPAATGAYEQYF. DNA of the CDR3: TGTGCCAGCAGTTCCCCCGCAGCTACAGGGGCCTACGAGCAGTACTTC.

CDR3 nucleotides: TGTGCCAGCAGGCGAGTGATGGTTGAGACCCAGTACTTC. Amino acid sequence: CASRRVMVETQYF. The chain uses TRBV27 and TRBJ2-5; D unresolved. From germline, CDR1 is MNHEY and CDR2 SMNVEV (reference sequence). Trimming cost V 6 bases and J 5 bases, with 13 bases left between them. The CDR3 is made up of 13 amino acids.